This T cell receptor (beta chain) was sequenced in a study of shared clonotypes between healthy human individuals. Using immunoSEQ multiplex PCR, the repertoire was profiled, and TCRdb retains in-frame clones only, with some absent. The sample has 2 million to 2.5 million clones, approximately 94% seen once. The V end lost 8 bases, the J end lost 10 bases, and 9 bases lay between the germline ends. CDR1 and CDR2 from the germline V gene are SQVTM and ANQGSEA. The CDR3 is 8 amino acids. The specimen sequenced was naive CD4+ T cells sorted from blood. Stated subset: CD45RA+ positively selected. The receptor comes from a man younger than 30 in good health. The chain has TRBV29-1 and TRBJ2-7; a possible D gene is TRBD1 (5 bases). The CDR3 DNA is TGCAGCCTGACAGACCAGTACTTC. Protein product: CSLTDQYF.